The 2 T cell receptor beta chains listed next were all sequenced from one sample in a study of long-term antiretroviral therapy in people with HIV. The libraries were made with immunoSEQ v3.0 at survey level. The protocol was immunoSEQ multiplex PCR, while the TCRdb copy is restricted to in-frame clones and leaves out a portion. The sample has more than 15,000 clones, about 86% seen once; the top ten hold approximately 15%. The sequenced sample was unsorted PBMCs, obtained 2.3 years before starting antiretroviral therapy. The source is a woman under 40 with HIV.

The rearrangement joins TRBV5-1 to TRBJ1-4; the D is unclear. V was trimmed by 1 base and J by 2 bases, leaving 9 bases between them. The CDR3 spans 15 residues. Germline V gene lookup returns CDR1 SGHRS and CDR2 YFSETQ. Written as DNA, the CDR3 is TGCGCCAGCAGCTTGCTGGGCGGCACTAATGAAAAACTGTTTTTT. Protein product: CASSLLGGTNEKLFF.

The chain carries TRBV19 and TRBJ2-1; D possibly corresponds to TRBD2 (5 bases). Germline-derived CDR1 and CDR2 are LNHDA and SQIVND (reference sequence). The length of the CDR3 is 16 residues. V was trimmed by 1 base and J by 4 bases, leaving 14 bases between them. The CDR3 coding sequence is TGTGCCAGTAGTATAGGAGGGCCAGTAGGTTACAATGAGCAGTTCTTC. It encodes CASSIGGPVGYNEQFF.